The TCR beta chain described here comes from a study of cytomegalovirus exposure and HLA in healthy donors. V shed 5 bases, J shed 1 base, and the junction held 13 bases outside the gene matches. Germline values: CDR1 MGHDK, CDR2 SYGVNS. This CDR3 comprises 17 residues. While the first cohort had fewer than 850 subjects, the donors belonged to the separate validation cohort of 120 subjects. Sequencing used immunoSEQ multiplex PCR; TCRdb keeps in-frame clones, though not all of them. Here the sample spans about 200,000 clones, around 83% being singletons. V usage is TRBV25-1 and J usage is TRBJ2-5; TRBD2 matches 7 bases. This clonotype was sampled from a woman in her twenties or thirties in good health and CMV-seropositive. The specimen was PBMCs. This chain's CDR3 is CASSPPRYREAQETQYF. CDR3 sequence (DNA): TGTGCCAGCAGTCCACCCCGCTACCGGGAGGCCCAAGAGACCCAGTACTTC. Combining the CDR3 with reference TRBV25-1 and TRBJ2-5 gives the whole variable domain EADIYQTPRYLVIGTGKKITLECSQTMGHDKMYWYQQDPGMELHLIHYSYGVNSTEKGDLSSESTVSRIRTEHFPLTLESARPSHTSQYLCASSPPRYREAQETQYFGPGTRLLVL.